Each of the 27 T cell receptor beta chains below was sequenced from the same sample in a study of vaccination effects on CD4 cells after COVID-19. These TCRs' antigens remain unknown. Following culture for more than 9 days, CD4+ T cells were isolated. PCR confirmed that the person was infected with SARS-CoV-2 between March and December 2020. Either the BNT162b2 or mRNA-1273 vaccine was given to participants in two doses. Produced via immunoSEQ multiplex PCR; TCRdb's table is partial and in-frame only. Seen here are some 31,000 clones, roughly four fifths observed once, and the top ten hold under 8.5%. This specimen was CD4+ T cells from PBMCs cultured without peptide, taken after COVID-19 vaccination. The receptors shown here come from a human donor who had a prior SARS-CoV-2 infection.

V usage is TRBV2 and J usage is TRBJ1-5; D ambiguous. Trimming removed 5 bases from V and 5 bases from J, with 7 bases in between. This CDR3 region has 12 residues. Looked up from germline, CDR1 is SNHLY and CDR2 is FYNNEI. CDR3 coding DNA: TGTGCCAGCAGTCAGGACCATCAGCCCCAGCATTTT. Translating it yields CASSQDHQPQHF.

This clone was detected only once. The chain is built from TRBV2 and TRBJ1-5, with D possibly matching TRBD1 (6 bases). This CDR3 region has 17 residues. Trimming removed 5 bases from V and 0 bases from J, with 17 bases in between. Germline CDR1 reads SNHLY; CDR2 reads FYNNEI. The CDR3 region is CASSRQELRGSNQPQHF. CDR3 nucleotides: TGTGCCAGCAGTCGACAGGAACTGAGGGGTAGCAATCAGCCCCAGCATTTT. Full variable domain (remainder filled in from reference TRBV2 and TRBJ1-5): EPEVTQTPSHQVTQMGQEVILRCVPISNHLYFYWYRQILGQKVEFLVSFYNNEISEKSEIFDDQFSVERPDGSNFTLKIRSTKLEDSAMYFCASSRQELRGSNQPQHFGDGTRLSIL.

This chain links TRBV5-1 with TRBJ1-4; tentatively, D is TRBD1 (5 bases). The CDR3 loop spans 14 amino acids. Looked up from germline, CDR1 is SGHRS and CDR2 is YFSETQ. V was shortened by 5 bases and J by 5 bases, with 13 bases between the two germline ends. The CDR3 region is CASRSTEINEKLFF. CDR3 coding DNA: TGCGCCAGCAGATCGACAGAAATAAATGAAAAACTGTTTTTT.

V is TRBV30 and J is TRBJ2-5; D possibly matches TRBD1 or TRBD2 (5 bases each). V lost 0 bases to trimming and J lost 1 base, with 18 bases between them. This CDR3 is built from 17 residues. Germline V gives CDR1 GTSNPN, CDR2 SVGIG (reference sequence). CDR3 region: CAWSVPRGTRAQETQYF. The CDR3, as DNA: TGTGCCTGGAGTGTACCCCGGGGCACCCGGGCCCAAGAGACCCAGTACTTC.

The V call is TRBV7-8, the J call TRBJ1-4; the D is unclear. Looked up from germline, CDR1 is SGHVS and CDR2 is FQNEAQ. The germline V and J ends were trimmed by 5 bases and 0 bases, with 13 bases remaining between them. The CDR3 has 16 amino acids. CDR3 protein: CASSPSRPPTNEKLFF. The DNA for the CDR3 is TGTGCCAGCAGCCCCAGCCGGCCCCCAACTAATGAAAAACTGTTTTTT.

In this sample, this clone turned up a few times. The chain joins TRBV7-9 to TRBJ2-5; the match to TRBD2 covers 7 bases. The CDR3 covers 14 residues. CDR1 and CDR2 from the germline V gene are SEHNR and FQNEAQ (reference sequence). V trimming: 1 base; J trimming: 5 bases; junction bases outside the gene matches: 4. CDR3 sequence: CASSLGLALETQYF. The CDR3 DNA reads TGTGCCAGCAGCTTAGGACTAGCTCTCGAGACCCAGTACTTC.

The chain recombines TRBV29-1 with TRBJ2-5; D not certain. Germline V gives CDR1 SQVTM, CDR2 ANQGSEA. The CDR3 loop spans 12 amino acids. The V and J ends lost 4 bases and 0 bases respectively, with 6 bases between them. CDR3 sequence reads: CSVGPDQETQYF. The CDR3 region has the DNA TGCAGCGTTGGGCCAGACCAAGAGACCCAGTACTTC.

This chain connects TRBV6-5 to TRBJ2-5; 7 bases are a match to TRBD1. Germline V gives CDR1 MNHEY, CDR2 SVGAGI. This CDR3 spans 14 amino acids. The J segment lost 6 bases and the V segment lost 0 bases, leaving 4 bases of the junction unmatched. CDR3 in amino acids: CASSYSAGGKTQYF. In nucleotides, the CDR3 is TGTGCCAGCAGTTACTCCGCAGGGGGAAAGACCCAGTACTTC.

CDR3 sequence reads: CAINEENFNYGYTF. The CDR3 region has the DNA TGTGCCATCAATGAAGAAAACTTTAACTATGGCTACACCTTC. The chain combines TRBV10-3 with TRBJ1-2; D unresolved. V was pared by 7 bases and J by 1 base, with 13 bases between. Per germline, CDR1 ENHRY and CDR2 SYGVKD. The CDR3 consists of 14 residues.

The V call is TRBV5-1, the J call TRBJ2-5; tentative D call: TRBD1 (5 bases). Germline V gene sequence: CDR1 SGHRS, CDR2 YFSETQ. This CDR3 has 15 amino acids. V gave up 1 base and J gave up 5 bases, with 15 bases separating them. The CDR3 bases are TGCGCCAGCAGCTTGAAATTGCAGGGCAGGGAGACCCAGTACTTC. It specifies CASSLKLQGRETQYF.

The chain recombines TRBV9 with TRBJ2-3, with 10 bases that match TRBD2. The CDR3 has 17 residues. V gave up 1 base and J gave up 6 bases; unmatched junction bases: 11. Germline V CDR1 and CDR2: SGDLS, YYNGEE. The CDR3 coding sequence is TGTGCCAGCAGCGTAAGGGTCCAGCGGGGGGGCATGGATACGCAGTATTTT. Its translation is CASSVRVQRGGMDTQYF.

The V call is TRBV2, the J call TRBJ1-4; maybe TRBD1 (6 bases). Trimming removed 4 bases from V and 5 bases from J, with 14 bases in between. This CDR3 has 15 residues. Germline V gives CDR1 SNHLY, CDR2 FYNNEI. In DNA, the CDR3 is TGTGCCAGCAGTGGGGGGGCGTGGAGAAATGAAAAACTGTTTTTT. This sequence encodes CASSGGAWRNEKLFF.

The DNA of the CDR3 is TGTGCCAGCAGCCAAGTTCGACAGGACAATGAGCAGTTCTTC. It specifies CASSQVRQDNEQFF. The chain carries TRBV4-2 and TRBJ2-1, with D perhaps TRBD1 (6 bases). The CDR3 runs 14 residues. Germline V gives CDR1 LGHNA, CDR2 YNFKEQ. Trimming removed 1 base at V and 5 bases at J, with 9 bases between.

The rearrangement joins TRBV20-1 to TRBJ2-2, with D perhaps being TRBD1 or TRBD2 (5 bases each). The CDR3 is 15 amino acids. Germline CDR1 reads DFQATT; CDR2 reads SNEGSKA (reference sequence). Trimming stripped 3 bases from V and 1 base from J, with 12 bases between. The CDR3 nucleotides read TGCAGTGCTAGTCGGGGTCAGGGGAACACCGGGGAGCTGTTTTTT. Amino acid sequence: CSASRGQGNTGELFF.

The chain has TRBV11-3 and TRBJ1-4, with a possible D match to TRBD1 (5 bases). V lost 5 bases and J 3 bases, leaving 10 bases between the germline ends. Germline V gives CDR1 SGHNT, CDR2 YENEEA. This CDR3 region has 14 residues. For the CDR3, the DNA is TGTGCCAGCAGCCGAGGGGCCGCTAATGAAAAACTGTTTTTT. This translates into CASSRGAANEKLFF.

The V call is TRBV6-2 or TRBV6-3, the J call TRBJ1-1; D ambiguous. The CDR3 loop spans 13 amino acids. Germline-derived CDR1 and CDR2 are MNHEY and SVGEGT. Between the trimmed V and J ends, which lost 5 bases and 5 bases, there was a span of 12 bases. The CDR3 region has the DNA TGTGCCAGCAGTACCGATCTTGGAACTGAAGCTTTCTTT. Its translation is CASSTDLGTEAFF.

The V call is TRBV19, the J call TRBJ2-5; 14 nucleotides line up with TRBD2. V was clipped by 5 bases and J by 2 bases; unmatched bases: 7. Germline V lookup: CDR1 LNHDA, CDR2 SQIVND (reference sequence). This CDR3 is built from 17 residues. The CDR3, as DNA: TGTGCCAGTAGTCAGGGACTAGCGGGAGTTGGGCAAGAGACCCAGTACTTC. Translation: CASSQGLAGVGQETQYF.

This chain links TRBV2 with TRBJ1-5, with 9 nucleotides matching TRBD1. J gave up 5 bases and V 6 bases, and 11 bases lay outside the gene matches. The CDR3 contains 16 residues. Germline CDR1 SNHLY, CDR2 FYNNEI. The CDR3 protein is CASRETGTGNYQPQHF. The CDR3 coding sequence is TGTGCCAGCAGAGAAACCGGGACAGGGAACTATCAGCCCCAGCATTTT.

This clone was seen a single time. This chain connects TRBV5-1 to TRBJ2-2; no clear D. CDR3 size: 14 residues. CDR1 SGHRS and CDR2 YFSETQ come from the germline V gene. V gave up 4 bases and J gave up 0 bases, with 7 bases separating them. The CDR3 is CASSLAANTGELFF. For the CDR3, the DNA is TGCGCCAGCAGCCTGGCCGCGAACACCGGGGAGCTGTTTTTT.

The J gene is TRBJ2-2, the V gene TRBV7-9, with D unclear. Trimming pared 5 bases from V and 7 bases from J, leaving 17 bases between. The CDR3 is 15 amino acids. Germline assignment: CDR1 SEHNR and CDR2 FQNEAQ (reference sequence). The CDR3 nucleotides are TGTGCCAGCAGCCCCCCGTTGAGGCCGGACGGGGAGCTGTTTTTT. It encodes CASSPPLRPDGELFF.

This chain links TRBV24-1 with TRBJ2-1, with 10 bases that match TRBD1. The V and J ends lost 4 bases and 7 bases, in that order; junction bases with no gene match: 3. The germline V gene has CDR1 KGHDR and CDR2 SFDVKD. The CDR3 contains 14 residues. Written as DNA, the CDR3 is TGTGCCACCAGTGACCGGACAGGGGGGAATGAGCAGTTCTTC. Protein sequence: CATSDRTGGNEQFF.

This clone appeared a few times. The rearrangement links TRBV7-9 to TRBJ2-3; the D gene is possibly TRBD2 (7 bases). This CDR3 spans 16 amino acids. V shed 5 bases and J shed 4 bases, with 19 bases lying between them. In germline, CDR1 is SEHNR, CDR2 FQNEAQ (reference sequence). CDR3: CASSPARGRNPDTQYF. The CDR3 nucleotides read TGTGCCAGCAGCCCCGCGCGGGGGCGGAACCCAGATACGCAGTATTTT.

The chain couples TRBV2 to TRBJ1-2; no clear D gene. The V gene lost 3 bases and the J gene lost 4 bases, with 9 bases spanning the gap. The germline gives CDR1 SNHLY, CDR2 FYNNEI. This CDR3 is built from 13 residues. The CDR3 here is CASSDSAGYGYTF. Written as DNA, the CDR3 is TGTGCCAGCAGTGACAGCGCCGGCTATGGCTACACCTTC. The full variable domain, in which reference TRBV2 and TRBJ1-2 provide the parts outside the CDR3, is EPEVTQTPSHQVTQMGQEVILRCVPISNHLYFYWYRQILGQKVEFLVSFYNNEISEKSEIFDDQFSVERPDGSNFTLKIRSTKLEDSAMYFCASSDSAGYGYTFGSGTRLTVV.

The chain uses TRBV7-9 and TRBJ1-1; no definite D call. V was pared by 7 bases and J by 1 base, with 16 bases between. The CDR3 runs to 15 residues. Germline V gene sequence: CDR1 SEHNR, CDR2 FQNEAQ (reference sequence). CDR3 sequence: CASTKGGSGNTEAFF. DNA for the CDR3: TGTGCCAGCACCAAGGGAGGGTCCGGGAACACTGAAGCTTTCTTT.

The chain employs TRBV6-2 or TRBV6-3 and TRBJ1-2; 7 nucleotides line up with TRBD1. Trimming at V came to 5 bases and at J to 4 bases, leaving 10 bases not matched to a gene. CDR1 is MNHEY, CDR2 SVGEGT, per germline. The length of the CDR3 is 15 residues. The CDR3 loop reads CASSRAEGAAYGYTF. DNA for the CDR3: TGTGCCAGCAGTCGGGCCGAGGGGGCTGCCTATGGCTACACCTTC.

CDR3 sequence (DNA): TGTGCCAGCAGCTTCGGGGACAGGGAGAGAGAGACCCAGTACTTC. Its protein product is CASSFGDRERETQYF. V gene TRBV7-2 combines with J gene TRBJ2-5; 9 positions match TRBD1. With V trimmed by 3 bases and J by 4 bases, 6 bases remained unmatched. The V gene's germline CDR1 is SGHTA and CDR2 FQGNSA. This CDR3 region has 15 residues. The full variable domain, its missing parts supplied by reference TRBV7-2 and TRBJ2-5, is GAGVSQSPSNKVTEKGKDVELRCDPISGHTALYWYRQSLGQGLEFLIYFQGNSAPDKSGLPSDRFSAERTGGSVSTLTIQRTQQEDSAVYLCASSFGDRERETQYFGPGTRLLVL.

This clone came up once. The V gene is TRBV24-1, the J gene TRBJ2-2, with 8 bases that match TRBD1. This CDR3 region has 17 residues. With V trimmed by 1 base and J by 3 bases, 6 bases remained unmatched. The V gene's germline CDR1 is KGHDR and CDR2 SFDVKD. CDR3 protein: CATSDFRRGPDTGELFF. CDR3 coding DNA: TGTGCCACCAGTGATTTTCGCAGGGGGCCGGACACCGGGGAGCTGTTTTTT.